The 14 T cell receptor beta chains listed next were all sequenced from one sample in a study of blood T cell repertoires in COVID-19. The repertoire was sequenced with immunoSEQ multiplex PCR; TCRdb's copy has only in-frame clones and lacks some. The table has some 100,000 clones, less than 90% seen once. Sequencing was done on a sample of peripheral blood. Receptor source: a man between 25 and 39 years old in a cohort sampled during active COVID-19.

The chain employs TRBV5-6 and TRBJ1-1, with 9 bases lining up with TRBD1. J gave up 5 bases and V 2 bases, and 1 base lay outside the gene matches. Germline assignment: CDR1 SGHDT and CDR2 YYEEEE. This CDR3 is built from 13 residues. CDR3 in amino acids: CASSLQGATEAFF. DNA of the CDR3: TGTGCCAGCAGCTTACAGGGGGCGACTGAAGCTTTCTTT.

The CDR3 reads CASSKTGLPFGGNTEAFF. CDR3 sequence (DNA): TGTGCCAGCAGCAAAACGGGACTCCCTTTCGGCGGGAACACTGAAGCTTTCTTT. This chain links TRBV21-1 with TRBJ1-1. TRBV21-1 has pseudogene status. CDR3 length: 18 residues.

This CDR3 reads CSVQGRVLETQYF. Written as DNA, the CDR3 is TGCAGCGTTCAAGGCAGGGTCCTGGAGACCCAGTACTTC. The chain joins TRBV29-1 to TRBJ2-5, with D maybe TRBD1 (5 bases). The CDR3 runs 13 residues. From germline, CDR1 is SQVTM and CDR2 ANQGSEA. Trimming left V 5 bases short and J 5 bases short, with 15 bases between.

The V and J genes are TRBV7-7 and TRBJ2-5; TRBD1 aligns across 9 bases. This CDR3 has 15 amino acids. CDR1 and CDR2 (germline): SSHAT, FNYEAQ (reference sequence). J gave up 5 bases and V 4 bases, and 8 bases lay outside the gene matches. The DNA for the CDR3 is TGTGCCAGCAGCTCTGGACAGGGGAGGTCGGAGACCCAGTACTTC. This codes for CASSSGQGRSETQYF.

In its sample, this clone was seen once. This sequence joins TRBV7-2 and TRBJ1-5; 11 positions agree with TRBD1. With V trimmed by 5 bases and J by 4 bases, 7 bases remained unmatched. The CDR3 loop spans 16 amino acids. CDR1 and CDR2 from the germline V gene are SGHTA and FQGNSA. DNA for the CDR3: TGTGCCAGCAGCCCTGCCGGACAGGGGGCGAATCAGCCCCAGCATTTT. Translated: CASSPAGQGANQPQHF.

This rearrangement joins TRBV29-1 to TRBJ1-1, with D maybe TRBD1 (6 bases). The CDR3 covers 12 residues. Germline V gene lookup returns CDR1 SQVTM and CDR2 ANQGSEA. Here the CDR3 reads CGYRDMNTEAFF. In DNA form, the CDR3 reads TGCGGTTACAGGGACATGAACACTGAAGCTTTCTTT.

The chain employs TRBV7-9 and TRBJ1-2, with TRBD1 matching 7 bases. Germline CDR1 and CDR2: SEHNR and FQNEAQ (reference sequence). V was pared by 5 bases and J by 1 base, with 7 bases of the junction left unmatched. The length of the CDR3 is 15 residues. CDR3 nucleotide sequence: TGTGCCAGCAGCCCGCAGGGGGTGATTAACTATGGCTACACCTTC. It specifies CASSPQGVINYGYTF.

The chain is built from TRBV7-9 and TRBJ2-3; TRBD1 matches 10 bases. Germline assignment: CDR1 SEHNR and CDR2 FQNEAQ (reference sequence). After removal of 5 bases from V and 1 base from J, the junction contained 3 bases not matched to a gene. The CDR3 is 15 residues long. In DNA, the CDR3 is TGTGCCAGCAGCCCCGGGACAGGGGGCACAGATACGCAGTATTTT. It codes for CASSPGTGGTDTQYF.

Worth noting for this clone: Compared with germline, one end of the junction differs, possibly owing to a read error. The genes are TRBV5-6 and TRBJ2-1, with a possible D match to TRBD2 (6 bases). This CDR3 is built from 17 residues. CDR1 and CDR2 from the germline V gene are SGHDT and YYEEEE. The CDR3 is CASTLRMAGNSWNEQFF. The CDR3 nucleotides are TGTGCCAGCACCTTGAGGATGGCGGGGAATAGTTGGAATGAGCAGTTCTTC. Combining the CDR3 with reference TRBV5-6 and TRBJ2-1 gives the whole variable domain DAGVTQSPTHLIKTRGQQVTLRCSPKSGHDTVSWYQQALGQGPQFIFQYYEEEERQRGNFPDRFSGHQFPNYSSELNVNALLLGDSALYLCASTLRMAGNSWNEQFFGPGTRLTVL.

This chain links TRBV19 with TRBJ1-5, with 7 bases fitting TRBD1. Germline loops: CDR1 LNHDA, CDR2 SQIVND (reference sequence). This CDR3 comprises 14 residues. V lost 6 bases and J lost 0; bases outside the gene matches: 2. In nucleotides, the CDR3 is TGTGCCAGTAGATACAGGGGTAGCAATCAGCCCCAGCATTTT. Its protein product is CASRYRGSNQPQHF.

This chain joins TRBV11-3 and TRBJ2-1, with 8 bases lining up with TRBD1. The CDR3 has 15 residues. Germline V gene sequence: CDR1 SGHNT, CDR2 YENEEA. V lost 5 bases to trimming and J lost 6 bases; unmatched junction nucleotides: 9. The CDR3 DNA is TGTGCCAGCAGCCTCCGGACAGGGCGAGGCAATGAGCAGTTCTTC. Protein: CASSLRTGRGNEQFF.

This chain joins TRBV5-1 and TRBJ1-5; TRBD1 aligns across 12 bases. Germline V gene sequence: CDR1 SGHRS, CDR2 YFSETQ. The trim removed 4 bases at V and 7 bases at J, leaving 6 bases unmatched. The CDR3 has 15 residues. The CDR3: CASSPGQGAWQPQHF. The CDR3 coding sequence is TGCGCCAGCAGCCCGGGACAGGGGGCTTGGCAGCCCCAGCATTTT. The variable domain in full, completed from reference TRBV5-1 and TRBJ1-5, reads KAGVTQTPRYLIKTRGQQVTLSCSPISGHRSVSWYQQTPGQGLQFLFEYFSETQRNKGNFPGRFSGRQFSNSRSEMNVSTLELGDSALYLCASSPGQGAWQPQHFGDGTRLSIL.

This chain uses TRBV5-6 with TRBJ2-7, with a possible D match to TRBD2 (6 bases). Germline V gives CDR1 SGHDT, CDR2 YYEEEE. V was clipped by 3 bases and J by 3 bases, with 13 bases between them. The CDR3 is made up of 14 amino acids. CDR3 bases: TGTGCCAGCAGCTCGGGACTGAAGGTCTACGAGCAGTACTTC. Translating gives CASSSGLKVYEQYF.

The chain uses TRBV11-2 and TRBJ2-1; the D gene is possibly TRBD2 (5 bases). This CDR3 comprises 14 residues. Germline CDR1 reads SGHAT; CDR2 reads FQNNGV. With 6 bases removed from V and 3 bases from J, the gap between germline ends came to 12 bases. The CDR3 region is CASSGGTNYNEQFF. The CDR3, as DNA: TGTGCCAGCAGTGGAGGAACCAACTACAATGAGCAGTTCTTC.